This T cell receptor (beta chain) was captured in a study of T cell repertoires in cytomegalovirus infection. The wider study: Both CMV infection and a matching HLA type were indicated by public TCR beta signatures. Study-level points and caveats: Using cumulative public TCR beta family frequency, the authors identified those who carried CMV together with the relevant HLA. Dominating the ex vivo response were HLA-C-restricted CMV-specific TCR beta clonotypes.

This clonotype came up a few times. Its antigen is currently unknown. TCRdb redid the calling of the reads with MiXCR, one entry per CDR3 protein. The data contain around 300,000 distinct CDR3 sequences, less than 25% of them seen just once; the ten biggest clones take up roughly 20%. The sequenced sample was cultured PBMCs, obtained from culture after CMV antigen stimulation. This clonotype originated in a human donor in good health (CMV status not recorded). Some clones in this sample may be carry-over from other donors' samples.

The CDR3 DNA follows: TGTGCCAGCAACGATCTAGCGGGAGCGAGAAGAGAGACCCAGTACTTC. It yields the protein CASNDLAGARRETQYF. This rearrangement joins TRBV6-2 or TRBV6-3 to TRBJ2-5; 10 bases are shared with TRBD2. Per the germline V gene, CDR1 is MNHEY and CDR2 is SVGEGT. J lost 4 bases, V lost 7 bases, and 12 bases had no gene match. The CDR3 consists of 16 residues.